In this sample, the clone carrying this T cell receptor (beta chain) turned up a few times. In germline, CDR1 is MNHNS, CDR2 SASEGT. V was pared by 7 bases and J by 0 bases, with 9 bases between. CDR3 length: 14 amino acids. Libraries were prepared by immunoSEQ multiplex PCR; TCRdb keeps only in-frame clonotypes and omits some of them. Of about 86,000 clones listed, roughly 87% were seen once; the top ten hold around 5.9%. This entry is derived from a study of identifying expanded T cells in peripheral blood. Sequencing input: blood. The clonotype originates from a person aged 18 to 70 in good health. The genes are TRBV6-1 and TRBJ1-4, with D perhaps matching TRBD1 (5 bases). The CDR3 here is CASKTGTTNEKLFF. The CDR3 coding sequence is TGTGCCAGCAAAACAGGAACAACTAATGAAAAACTGTTTTTT.